Sequencing of this T cell receptor (beta chain) was carried out in a study of cytomegalovirus exposure and HLA in healthy donors. As for the study in general: A prior study identified 117 million unique TCR beta sequences from roughly 170 million T cells. General study findings and limits: From TCR beta sequences, most subjects' HLA-A and HLA-B alleles were reportedly predicted accurately.

While unrecorded immune exposures were likely, the donors were nominally healthy when sampled. With respect to this clone: Its specificity is not known.

Primers for the PCR totalled 60 Vbeta and 13 Jbeta. The data were produced by immunoSEQ multiplex PCR, yet TCRdb's version contains in-frame clones alone and is incomplete. Of more than 90,000 clones in the sample, around 84% are singletons; the top ten hold roughly 20%. This clonotype was obtained from a man younger than 45 in good health and CMV-seropositive. Sequencing input: PBMCs.

CDR3 residues: CASSQQGVNSPLHF. The CDR3 DNA reads TGCGCCAGCAGCCAACAGGGGGTAAATTCACCCCTCCACTTT. The chain joins TRBV4-1 to TRBJ1-6; 7 bases agree with TRBD1. CDR3 length: 14 amino acids. Looked up from germline, CDR1 is MGHRA and CDR2 is YSYEKL. With 2 bases clipped from V and 7 bases from J, the junction kept 2 bases outside the gene matches.